This T cell receptor (beta chain) was documented in a study of blood T cell repertoires in COVID-19. Across the whole study: COVID-19 samples collected from the United States, Italy and Spain covered acute and convalescent phases. PBMCs, B-cell-depleted T cells, or T cells provided the cDNA or gDNA that made up the material.

Per germline, CDR1 KGHSH and CDR2 LQKENI. V gave up 9 bases and J gave up 7 bases; unmatched junction bases: 19. CDR3 size: 17 residues. Original handling: Nucleated cell counts were estimated from reference gene primer amplification. Sequenced by immunoSEQ multiplex PCR; TCRdb stores in-frame clones only, minus some. That table supplies the V and J calls and clone size; D and trimming were determined from the DNA. The sample consists of 200,000 or so clones, 70% to 85% of them appearing once. The TCR comes from a woman aged 30 to 39 with acute or convalescent COVID-19. Sequencing was performed on peripheral blood. V usage is TRBV18 and J usage is TRBJ1-1, with 11 bases lining up with TRBD1. In DNA form, the CDR3 reads TGTGCCAGTCAAGCCGGGACAGGGGGAGCTGGGTCCGGTGAAGCTTTCTTT. This encodes CASQAGTGGAGSGEAFF.